These 6 T cell receptor beta chains originate from one sample sequenced in a study of radiation and T cells in renal cell carcinoma. Produced via immunoSEQ multiplex PCR; TCRdb's table is partial and in-frame only. The data show roughly 160,000 clones, about nine tenths seen once. Time point: blood 4 weeks post-SBRT, at nephrectomy. Treatment defined: 15 Gy SBRT to primary tumor, nephrectomy 4 weeks later. This specimen was blood, taken from a patient whose treatment included radiotherapy and nephrectomy. The receptors stem from a woman aged 50 to 60 with renal cell carcinoma.

The chain links TRBV19 to TRBJ1-5; D perhaps matches TRBD1 (5 bases). The V end lost 7 bases, the J end lost 4 bases, and 23 bases lay between the germline ends. Germline V gene lookup returns CDR1 LNHDA and CDR2 SQIVND (reference sequence). The CDR3 sequence is 17 residues long. DNA of the CDR3: TGTGCCAGTACCGAAGGGGTTGGGGGGTGGTTGAATCAGCCCCAGCATTTT. It yields the protein CASTEGVGGWLNQPQHF. Supplemented by reference TRBV19 and TRBJ1-5, the full variable domain reads DGGITQSPKYLFRKEGQNVTLSCEQNLNHDAMYWYRQDPGQGLRLIYYSQIVNDFQKGDIAEGYSVSREKKESFPLTVTSAQKNPTAFYLCASTEGVGGWLNQPQHFGDGTRLSIL.

This clone occurred once. The chain employs TRBV5-1 and TRBJ2-7; perhaps D is TRBD1 or TRBD2 (6 bases each). Per germline, CDR1 SGHRS and CDR2 YFSETQ. This CDR3 has 16 amino acids. Trimming removed 4 bases at V and 2 bases at J, with 19 bases between. CDR3 residues: CASSPLGGDTAYEQYF. The CDR3 coding sequence is TGCGCCAGCAGCCCCTTAGGCGGGGACACCGCCTACGAGCAGTACTTC.

The chain combines TRBV9 with TRBJ1-5; possibly TRBD1 for D (6 bases). This CDR3 comprises 15 residues. V lost 1 base to trimming and J lost 8 bases, with 16 bases between them. Germline V gives CDR1 SGDLS, CDR2 YYNGEE. CDR3 nucleotides: TGTGCCAGCAGCGTAAACGGGCAGGGGATTGAGCCCCAGCATTTT. It is translated as CASSVNGQGIEPQHF.

The rearrangement uses TRBV6-1 and TRBJ1-5; possibly TRBD1 for D (5 bases). Deletions cut 4 bases from V and 2 bases from J, with 12 bases between. From germline, CDR1 is MNHNS and CDR2 SASEGT. The CDR3 has 15 residues. As DNA, the CDR3 is TGTGCCAGCAGTGGAGGACACACCGGCAATCAGCCCCAGCATTTT. Residues: CASSGGHTGNQPQHF.

V and J are TRBV5-4 and TRBJ2-6, with 8 bases lining up with TRBD1. This CDR3 is built from 16 residues. Germline CDR1 is SGHNT and CDR2 is YYREEE (reference sequence). Trimming took 4 bases from V and 2 from J; bases not matched to a gene: 5. CDR3 protein: CASSPDRGTGANVLTF. Here the CDR3 DNA reads TGTGCCAGCAGCCCCGACAGGGGAACTGGGGCCAACGTCCTGACTTTC.

This clone was seen a single time. The J gene is TRBJ1-6, the V gene TRBV27, with 10 bases matching TRBD1. Germline CDR1 is MNHEY and CDR2 is SMNVEV (reference sequence). The length of the CDR3 is 14 residues. Unmatched junction bases numbered 5, after V lost 8 bases and J lost 7 bases. CDR3 loop: CASSRQGANSPLHF. DNA of the CDR3: TGTGCCAGCTCCAGACAGGGGGCCAATTCACCCCTCCACTTT.